This T cell receptor beta chain was identified in a study of Graves' ophthalmopathy and Graves' hyperthyroidism. Whole-study findings and limits: Blood shared most expanded thyroid clonotypes above 0.001 frequency. Ophthalmopathy and stable hyperthyroidism were discriminated by a 13-signature model, with about 90% sensitivity and 80% to 84% specificity.

From RNA, the CDR3 regions of TCR beta chains were amplified and sequenced. Following a first-round RT-PCR that used HTBI primers, a second-round multiplex PCR was carried out. MiXCR was run by TCRdb on the multiplex PCR reads, yielding one entry per CDR3 protein. This sample has about 380,000 distinct CDR3 sequences, with roughly 15% found just once. Germline CDR1 and CDR2: SGHRS and YFSETQ. V shed 4 bases and J shed 1 base, with 15 bases lying between them. CDR3 size: 15 residues. On this clonotype: Its antigen is currently unknown.

The chain has TRBV5-1 and TRBJ2-7; D is unresolved. This TCR came from a woman between 18 and 29 years old with stable Graves' hyperthyroidism. The sequencing input was peripheral blood. In DNA form, the CDR3 reads TGCGCCAGCAGCCCAAAAATCTTTAATTCCTACGAGCAGTACTTC. It yields the protein CASSPKIFNSYEQYF.